This entry concerns a single T cell receptor (beta chain). Its antigen has not been determined. No base quality values were provided; no much bigger clone lies one nucleotide off. The record originates from a study of blood T cells in healthy people across ages (dated by TCRdb to about 2015). For the wider study: In model experiments, roughly one uniquely barcoded TCR beta cDNA molecule per two T cells was captured by template switching. The study measured age-related changes in TCR beta repertoire diversity using deep sequencing normalized with unique cDNA molecular identifiers. The donors were split into four age groups: young (average 16 years), middle-aged (about 40), aged (more than 60) and long-lived (roughly 88). The study analyzed two additional independent replicas of 1 million unique cDNA reads from the same blood draw for two donors, one aged 18 to 29 and one aged 80 or older. The paper as a whole reports these results and caveats: A strong correlation was found between observed TCR beta diversity and the percentage of naive T cells measured by flow cytometry. As age increased, observed TCR beta diversity per million T cells dropped in a roughly linear way, and a significant reduction was already evident by age approximately 40. Compared with the aged group, the long-lived group had more naive CD4+ T cells, fewer expanded clones and increased TCR diversity, suggesting age selection. Total diversity estimates from one million sequenced T cells were considered lower bounds and underestimates. Conclusive comparison of naive and antigen-experienced compartments was prevented by the profiling of bulk unsorted PBMCs. Donor CMV infection status was unknown, potentially confounding age-related changes in expanded clonotypes.

The CDR3 spans 13 residues, from the cysteine through the phenylalanine. The retained sequence is limited to the CDR3, 39 bases, with the frame set at the first base. The junction carries 9 bases between V and J, which are trimmed by 2 bases and 5 bases respectively. The germline V gene encodes CDR1 ENHRY and CDR2 SYGVKD. Library preparation employed 5' RACE. The sequencer listed for this sample is Illumina HiSeq 2500. A second roughly 7 to 11 cycle PCR used a sample-barcoded 5' primer and a J-beta primer mix. A template-switch 5' adaptor carrying 12 random nucleotides introduced a unique molecular identifier onto each TCR beta cDNA molecule. At least 3 million CDR3-containing paired-end reads were obtained from each sample. First-strand cDNA synthesis was performed from all RNA using the Mint cDNA synthesis kit, with priming by a TRBC-specific oligonucleotide. Following uracil-DNA glycosylase treatment, all cDNA underwent a first 18-cycle PCR with the universal primers M1SS and BC2_uni_R. As for the original processing: Each sample was normalized by randomly selecting 1 million high-quality reads, each carrying a distinct molecular identifier. Reads with shared molecular identifiers were discarded instead of being binned into consensus sequences. CDR3 identification, clonotype clustering and error correction used MiTCR with a Q25 quality threshold and the strictest error-elimination algorithm. A nonparametric unseen species model with Euler transformation was used to estimate a lower bound on total TCR beta diversity. TCRdb handled the public reads itself, with Q25 trimming in fastp and clone calling in MiXCR, and kept productive beta chains. Rows with a matching CDR3 protein are joined into one entry that keeps the most common DNA and genes. These V and J calls derive from TCRdb rather than the authors' analysis. The sample yields a few hundred thousand distinct CDR3 sequences; about a quarter were counted once. Clones ranked in the top ten supply 3% to 4% of the sample.

The approximately 40 donors, aged roughly 6 to 95 years, were systemically healthy Caucasian individuals from Russia. Each donor gave about 9.2 milliliters of peripheral blood, drawn into EDTA-treated Vacutainer tubes. PBMCs were isolated by Ficoll-Paque density-gradient centrifugation, with at least 6.5 million obtained per sample. Total RNA, at least 5.5 micrograms per sample, was extracted from PBMCs with Trizol reagent. The percentages of naive CD45RAhigh/CD27high T cells were determined by flow cytometry on a PBMC aliquot from every donor. This same sample was also taken into another study, of T cells of mothers and their children. The second investigation adds: Donors were nine systemically healthy Caucasian individuals: three mothers and their six children. cDNA synthesis used all of the extracted RNA, with approximately 1.6 ug of RNA in each 15 ul reaction. In the second PCR, the M1S primer added sample barcodes and 2-4 random nucleotides. More than 8 million TCR beta CDR3 reads were obtained from each mother, and some 3.2 million reads were obtained from each child. Thymic selection shapes the output of TCR recombination in a similar way in related and unrelated pairs, and inherited differences have a minor effect. Normalized repertoire overlap in related mother-child pairs was always slightly higher than in unrelated mother-child pairs, but the difference was never significant. With a sensitivity of approximately 100 clones per million clonotypes, no persistent microchimeric T cell clones were detected. The study used deep NGS to compare TCR beta repertoires of mothers and children, seeking features distinguishing related mother-child pairs from unrelated individuals. Mothers averaged approximately 41 +/- 4 years of age and children averaged around 10 +/- 4 years. After adapter ligation was performed with NEBNext reagents, the libraries were sequenced on an Illumina HiSeq 2000 with 100+100 nt paired-end reads. To prevent cross-contamination, the mother and child libraries were prepared one month apart and sequenced in separate runs. For each donor, somewhere between roughly 450,000 and 2,100,000 distinct TCR beta clonotypes were identified. Naive TCR beta clonotypes were estimated from low-frequency clonotypes matched to each donor's FACS-determined naive share, without sorting.

The sequencing sample was made of blood. This sequence was found in a boy between 2 and 15 years old in good health. This chain is built from TRBV10-3 and TRBJ2-5; no D segment can be confidently identified. The base sequence is TGTGCCATCAGTGAGGATTTGCGTGAGACCCAGTACTTC. Translated, it gives CAISEDLRETQYF.